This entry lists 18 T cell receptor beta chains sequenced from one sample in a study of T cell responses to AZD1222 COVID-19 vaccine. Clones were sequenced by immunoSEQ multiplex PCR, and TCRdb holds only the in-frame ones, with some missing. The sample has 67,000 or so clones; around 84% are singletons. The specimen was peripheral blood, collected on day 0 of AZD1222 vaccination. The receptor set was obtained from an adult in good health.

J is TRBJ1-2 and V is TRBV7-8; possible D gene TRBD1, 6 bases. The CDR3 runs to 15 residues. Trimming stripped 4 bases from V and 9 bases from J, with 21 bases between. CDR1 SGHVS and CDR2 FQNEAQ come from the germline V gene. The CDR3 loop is CASSSELGAGSSYTF. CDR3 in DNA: TGTGCCAGCAGCTCAGAACTGGGGGCAGGGAGTAGCTACACCTTC.

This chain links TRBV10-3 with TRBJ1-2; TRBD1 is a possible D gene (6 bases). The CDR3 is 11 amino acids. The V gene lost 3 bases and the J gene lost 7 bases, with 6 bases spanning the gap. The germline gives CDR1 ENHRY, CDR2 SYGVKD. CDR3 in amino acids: CAISEQGGYTF. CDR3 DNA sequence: TGTGCCATCAGTGAACAGGGTGGCTACACCTTC.

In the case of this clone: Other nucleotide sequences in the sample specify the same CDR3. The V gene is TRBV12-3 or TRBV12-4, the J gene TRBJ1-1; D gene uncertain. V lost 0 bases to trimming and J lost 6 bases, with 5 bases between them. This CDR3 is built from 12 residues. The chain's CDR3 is CASSLARAEAFF. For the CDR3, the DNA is TGTGCCAGCAGTTTAGCGAGGGCTGAAGCTTTCTTT.

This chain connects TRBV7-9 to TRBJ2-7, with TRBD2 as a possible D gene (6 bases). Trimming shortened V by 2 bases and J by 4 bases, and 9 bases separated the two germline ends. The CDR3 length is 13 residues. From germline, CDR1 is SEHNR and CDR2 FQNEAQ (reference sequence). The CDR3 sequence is CASSLSAGYEQYF. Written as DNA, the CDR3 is TGTGCCAGCAGCTTATCTGCGGGATACGAGCAGTACTTC. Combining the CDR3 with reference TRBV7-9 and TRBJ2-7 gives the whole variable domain DTGVSQNPRHKITKRGQNVTFRCDPISEHNRLYWYRQTLGQGPEFLTYFQNEAQLEKSRLLSDRFSAERPKGSFSTLEIQRTEQGDSAMYLCASSLSAGYEQYFGPGTRLTVT.

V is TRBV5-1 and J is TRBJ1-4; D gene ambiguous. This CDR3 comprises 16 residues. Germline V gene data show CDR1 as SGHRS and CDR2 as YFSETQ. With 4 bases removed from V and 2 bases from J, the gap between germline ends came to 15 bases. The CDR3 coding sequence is TGCGCCAGCAGCCGGATCGGCGGCTGGACTAATGAAAAACTGTTTTTT. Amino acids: CASSRIGGWTNEKLFF.

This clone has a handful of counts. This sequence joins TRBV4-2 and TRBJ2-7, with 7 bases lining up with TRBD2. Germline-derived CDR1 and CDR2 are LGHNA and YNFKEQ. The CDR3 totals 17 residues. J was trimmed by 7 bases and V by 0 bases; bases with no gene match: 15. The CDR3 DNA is TGTGCCAGCAGCCAAGAAGCGTTGATCTTAGCGGGTCGGGAGCAGTACTTC. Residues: CASSQEALILAGREQYF.

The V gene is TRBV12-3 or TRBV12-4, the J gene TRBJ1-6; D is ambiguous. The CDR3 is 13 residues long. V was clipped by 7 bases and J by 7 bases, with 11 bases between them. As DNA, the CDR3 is TGTGCCAGCACCAAGGGCGCGAATTCACCCCTCCACTTT. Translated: CASTKGANSPLHF.

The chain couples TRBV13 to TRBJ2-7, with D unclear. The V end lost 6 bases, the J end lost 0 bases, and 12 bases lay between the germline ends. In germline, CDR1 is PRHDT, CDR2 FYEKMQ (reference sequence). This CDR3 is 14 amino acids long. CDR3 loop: CASSSLMISYEQYF. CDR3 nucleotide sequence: TGTGCCAGCAGTTCTCTGATGATCTCCTACGAGCAGTACTTC.

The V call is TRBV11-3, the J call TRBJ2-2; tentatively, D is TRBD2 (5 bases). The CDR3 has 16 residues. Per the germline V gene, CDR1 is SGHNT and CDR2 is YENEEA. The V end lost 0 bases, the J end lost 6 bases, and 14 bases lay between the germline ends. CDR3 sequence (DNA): TGTGCCAGCAGCTTAGATCATACGCGGGCCCCCGGGGAGCTGTTTTTT. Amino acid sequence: CASSLDHTRAPGELFF.

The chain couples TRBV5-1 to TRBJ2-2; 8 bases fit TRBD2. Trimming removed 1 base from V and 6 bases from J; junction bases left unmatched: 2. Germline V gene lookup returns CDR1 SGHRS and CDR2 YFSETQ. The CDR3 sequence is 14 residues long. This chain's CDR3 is CASSLILAAGELFF. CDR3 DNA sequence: TGCGCCAGCAGCTTGATACTAGCGGCCGGGGAGCTGTTTTTT.

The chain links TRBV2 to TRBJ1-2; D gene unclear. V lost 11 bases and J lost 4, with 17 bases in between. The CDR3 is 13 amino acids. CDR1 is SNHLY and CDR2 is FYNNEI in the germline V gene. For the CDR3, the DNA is TGTGCCGCCCGGGCCAGGATTTCCTATGGCTACACCTTC. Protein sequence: CAARARISYGYTF.

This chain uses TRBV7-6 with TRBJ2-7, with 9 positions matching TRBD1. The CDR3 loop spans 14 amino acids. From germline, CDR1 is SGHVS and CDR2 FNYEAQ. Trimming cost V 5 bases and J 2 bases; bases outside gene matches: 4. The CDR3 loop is CASSTGQGAYEQYF. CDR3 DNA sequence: TGTGCCAGCAGCACGGGACAGGGCGCCTACGAGCAGTACTTC.

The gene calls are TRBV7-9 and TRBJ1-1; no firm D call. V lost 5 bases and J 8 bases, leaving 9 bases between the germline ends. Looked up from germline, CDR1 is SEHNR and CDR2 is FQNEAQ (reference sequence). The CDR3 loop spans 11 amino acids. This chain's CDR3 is CASSLYGEAFF. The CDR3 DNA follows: TGTGCCAGCAGCCTTTACGGGGAAGCTTTCTTT.

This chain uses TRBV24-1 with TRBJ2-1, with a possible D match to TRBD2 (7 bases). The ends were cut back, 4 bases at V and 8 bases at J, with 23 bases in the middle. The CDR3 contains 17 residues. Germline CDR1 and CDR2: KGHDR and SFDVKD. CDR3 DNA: TGTGCCACCAGTGACCCTTTTTTGGGCGGGGGCAGGGATGAGCAGTTCTTC. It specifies CATSDPFLGGGRDEQFF.

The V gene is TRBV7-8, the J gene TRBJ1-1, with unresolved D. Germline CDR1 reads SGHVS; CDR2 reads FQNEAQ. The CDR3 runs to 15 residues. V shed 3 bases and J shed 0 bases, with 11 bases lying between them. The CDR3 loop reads CASSLRWHLNTEAFF. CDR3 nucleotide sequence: TGTGCCAGCAGCTTGAGGTGGCATTTGAACACTGAAGCTTTCTTT.

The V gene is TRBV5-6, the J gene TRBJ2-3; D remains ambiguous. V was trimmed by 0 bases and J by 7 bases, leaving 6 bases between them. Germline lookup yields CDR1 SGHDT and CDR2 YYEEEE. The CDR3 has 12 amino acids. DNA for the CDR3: TGTGCCAGCAGCTTGGGAGGAAATACGCAGTATTTT. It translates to CASSLGGNTQYF.

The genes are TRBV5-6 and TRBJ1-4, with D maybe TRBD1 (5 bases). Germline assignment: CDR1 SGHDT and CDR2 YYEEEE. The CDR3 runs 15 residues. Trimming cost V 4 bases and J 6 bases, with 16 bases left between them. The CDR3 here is CASSPTGTFDEKLFF. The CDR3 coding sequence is TGTGCCAGCAGCCCCACCGGGACCTTCGATGAAAAACTGTTTTTT.

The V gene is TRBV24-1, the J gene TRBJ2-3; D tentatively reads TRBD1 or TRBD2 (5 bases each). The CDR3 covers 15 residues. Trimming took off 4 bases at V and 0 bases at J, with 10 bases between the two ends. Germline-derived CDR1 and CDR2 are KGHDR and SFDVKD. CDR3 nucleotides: TGTGCCACCAGTGACCACCGGGACAGCACAGATACGCAGTATTTT. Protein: CATSDHRDSTDTQYF.